Listed below are T cell receptor beta chains from one sample, sequenced in a study of control samples from healthy donors and cancer patients. Sequenced by immunoSEQ multiplex PCR; TCRdb stores in-frame clones only, minus some. The table lists 100,000 to 150,000 clones, approximately 89% of them singletons. The sample taken for sequencing was PBMCs. Receptors originate from a man over 45 with head and neck cancer. The CDR3 runs from the conserved cysteine through the conserved F or W. A D gene is named only where the DNA matches it firmly. Clone size is not always given. Where it is, it says once, few, many or a class for expanded clones.

cdr3_nt: TGTGCCAGCAGCCAGCAGCGGGGGGGCATGTTCTTC; cdr3_aa: CASSQQRGGMFF; clone_size: -; j_call: TRBJ2-1; cdr3_length: 12; d_call: TRBD2; v_call: TRBV3-1/TRBV3-2
cdr3_nt: TGTGCCAGCAGCCAAGTCCCAGGGATAACGGCTCAGCCCCAGCATTTT; cdr3_aa: CASSQVPGITAQPQHF; clone_size: -; j_call: TRBJ1-5; cdr3_length: 16; d_call: -; v_call: TRBV3-1/TRBV3-2
cdr3_nt: TGTGCCAGCAGCCCCACCCCCGACAGTGTCCTTAACTATGGCTACACCTTC; cdr3_aa: CASSPTPDSVLNYGYTF; clone_size: once; j_call: TRBJ1-2; cdr3_length: 17; d_call: -; v_call: TRBV3-1/TRBV3-2
cdr3_nt: TGTGCCAGCAGCCGGCAAGACAGGTACAGAGACTATGGCTACACCTTC; cdr3_aa: CASSRQDRYRDYGYTF; clone_size: -; j_call: TRBJ1-2; cdr3_length: 16; d_call: -; v_call: TRBV3-1/TRBV3-2
cdr3_nt: TGTGCCAGCAGTAAGCCTCGGGACCTTCTGAACACTGAAGCTTTCTTT; cdr3_aa: CASSKPRDLLNTEAFF; clone_size: -; j_call: TRBJ1-1; cdr3_length: 16; d_call: -; v_call: TRBV2
cdr3_nt: TGTGCCAGCAGTTCCGGACTAGCGGGAGGAGGCGAGCAGTACTTC; cdr3_aa: CASSSGLAGGGEQYF; clone_size: -; j_call: TRBJ2-7; cdr3_length: 15; d_call: TRBD2; v_call: TRBV5-4
cdr3_nt: TGCAGTGCAGACGGGAACACTGAAGCTTTCTTT; cdr3_aa: CSADGNTEAFF; clone_size: once; j_call: TRBJ1-1; cdr3_length: 11; d_call: -; v_call: TRBV20-1
cdr3_nt: TGTGCCAGCAGCTTGGGGGTGTTAACTAGCACAGATACGCAGTATTTT; cdr3_aa: CASSLGVLTSTDTQYF; clone_size: -; j_call: TRBJ2-3; cdr3_length: 16; d_call: -; v_call: TRBV5-6
cdr3_nt: TGTGCCAGCAGCCAAGACGTGACGCCGCCTTACAATGAGCAGTTCTTC; cdr3_aa: CASSQDVTPPYNEQFF; clone_size: -; j_call: TRBJ2-1; cdr3_length: 16; d_call: -; v_call: TRBV4-2
cdr3_nt: TGTGCCAGCAGATCGGGCTGGGGTTTCCACACGGGGGCTTTCTTT; cdr3_aa: CASRSGWGFHTGAFF; clone_size: -; j_call: TRBJ1-1; cdr3_length: 15; d_call: -; v_call: TRBV6-5
cdr3_nt: TGTGCCAGCAGCTTCGGGGGCATCGGGGATACGCAGTATTTT; cdr3_aa: CASSFGGIGDTQYF; clone_size: -; j_call: TRBJ2-3; cdr3_length: 14; d_call: -; v_call: TRBV5-8
cdr3_nt: TGTGCCAGCAGCCAAGAAGGCCCAGGGAGCAACTACGAGCAGTACTTC; cdr3_aa: CASSQEGPGSNYEQYF; clone_size: once; j_call: TRBJ2-7; cdr3_length: 16; d_call: -; v_call: TRBV3-1/TRBV3-2
cdr3_nt: TGCGCCAGCGGCCAGGGGCAGTCCTTCACAGATACGCAGTATTTT; cdr3_aa: CASGQGQSFTDTQYF; clone_size: -; j_call: TRBJ2-3; cdr3_length: 15; d_call: -; v_call: TRBV5-1
cdr3_nt: TGTGCCAGCAGTGACGGGGGGCCAGATACGCAGTATTTT; cdr3_aa: CASSDGGPDTQYF; clone_size: -; j_call: TRBJ2-3; cdr3_length: 13; d_call: -; v_call: TRBV2
cdr3_nt: TGTGCCAGCAGCTTATCAGATACGCAGTATTTT; cdr3_aa: CASSLSDTQYF; clone_size: -; j_call: TRBJ2-3; cdr3_length: 11; d_call: -; v_call: TRBV7-2
cdr3_nt: TGTGCCACCAGTGATGCCCCAAGCTCCTACAATGAGCAGTTCTTC; cdr3_aa: CATSDAPSSYNEQFF; clone_size: -; j_call: TRBJ2-1; cdr3_length: 15; d_call: -; v_call: TRBV24-1
cdr3_nt: TGTGCCAGCTCAGCAACGAGGGGACAGGGTAATGAAAAACTGTTTTTT; cdr3_aa: CASSATRGQGNEKLFF; clone_size: -; j_call: TRBJ1-4; cdr3_length: 16; d_call: TRBD1; v_call: TRBV6-4
cdr3_nt: TGTGCCAGCAAAATCAACAGCCTCTATGGCTACACCTTC; cdr3_aa: CASKINSLYGYTF; clone_size: -; j_call: TRBJ1-2; cdr3_length: 13; d_call: -; v_call: TRBV6-5
cdr3_nt: TGTGCCAGCAGTTTTCCGGTGGGGGGCGGAGATACGCAGTATTTT; cdr3_aa: CASSFPVGGGDTQYF; clone_size: -; j_call: TRBJ2-3; cdr3_length: 15; d_call: -; v_call: TRBV28
cdr3_nt: TGTGCTAGTGGTTTGGCGGCCTATGGGTACAATGAGCAGTTCTTC; cdr3_aa: CASGLAAYGYNEQFF; clone_size: -; j_call: TRBJ2-1; cdr3_length: 15; d_call: -; v_call: TRBV12-5
cdr3_nt: TGCAGTGCTGTCCCGAGAGAGACCCAGTACTTC; cdr3_aa: CSAVPRETQYF; clone_size: -; j_call: TRBJ2-5; cdr3_length: 11; d_call: -; v_call: TRBV20-1
cdr3_nt: TGTGCCTGGGAGGGGGGCCATGGGGGAGATACGCAGTATTTT; cdr3_aa: CAWEGGHGGDTQYF; clone_size: few; j_call: TRBJ2-3; cdr3_length: 14; d_call: -; v_call: TRBV30
cdr3_nt: TGTGCCAGTAGTATTGGGGCGAATCAAGAGACCCAGTACTTC; cdr3_aa: CASSIGANQETQYF; clone_size: -; j_call: TRBJ2-5; cdr3_length: 14; d_call: -; v_call: TRBV19
cdr3_nt: TGTGCCAGCCTCCCTGGGGGGCGGGATCAGCCCCAGCATTTT; cdr3_aa: CASLPGGRDQPQHF; clone_size: few; j_call: TRBJ1-5; cdr3_length: 14; d_call: -; v_call: TRBV28
cdr3_nt: TGTGCCAGCAGTAGACAGGGGGGAGACAGTCAGCCCCAGCATTTT; cdr3_aa: CASSRQGGDSQPQHF; clone_size: -; j_call: TRBJ1-5; cdr3_length: 15; d_call: TRBD1; v_call: TRBV6-5
cdr3_nt: TGTGCCAGCAGCCGAGGACAGTACACTGAAGCTTTCTTT; cdr3_aa: CASSRGQYTEAFF; clone_size: -; j_call: TRBJ1-1; cdr3_length: 13; d_call: -; v_call: TRBV3-1/TRBV3-2
cdr3_nt: TGTGCCATCGGAGGACAGGGGGGCACTGAAGCTTTCTTT; cdr3_aa: CAIGGQGGTEAFF; clone_size: many; j_call: TRBJ1-1; cdr3_length: 13; d_call: TRBD1; v_call: TRBV10-3
cdr3_nt: TGTGCCAGCAGTTGGGGGGACCGAGGTTCACCCCTCCACTTT; cdr3_aa: CASSWGDRGSPLHF; clone_size: -; j_call: TRBJ1-6; cdr3_length: 14; d_call: -; v_call: TRBV7-9
cdr3_nt: TGTGCCAGCAGTTTAGGGTCGGCCCCGGACACTGAAGCTTTCTTT; cdr3_aa: CASSLGSAPDTEAFF; clone_size: -; j_call: TRBJ1-1; cdr3_length: 15; d_call: -; v_call: TRBV28
cdr3_nt: TGTGCCAGCAGTCATGGGACAGGAATTTACGAGCAGTACTTC; cdr3_aa: CASSHGTGIYEQYF; clone_size: -; j_call: TRBJ2-7; cdr3_length: 14; d_call: TRBD1; v_call: TRBV28
cdr3_nt: TGTGCCTGGAGTAAACGACAGACCCAAGAGACCCAGTACTTC; cdr3_aa: CAWSKRQTQETQYF; clone_size: -; j_call: TRBJ2-5; cdr3_length: 14; d_call: -; v_call: TRBV30
cdr3_nt: TGTGCCAGCAGCCCCCGGGACAGTAACACCGGGGAGCTGTTTTTT; cdr3_aa: CASSPRDSNTGELFF; clone_size: -; j_call: TRBJ2-2; cdr3_length: 15; d_call: TRBD1; v_call: TRBV7-2
cdr3_nt: TGTGCTAGTGGTTCTGGACAGGGGATCCAAGAGACCCAGTACTTC; cdr3_aa: CASGSGQGIQETQYF; clone_size: -; j_call: TRBJ2-5; cdr3_length: 15; d_call: TRBD1; v_call: TRBV12-5
cdr3_nt: TGTGCCAGCAGTTCGGAACGTTACGAGCAGTACTTC; cdr3_aa: CASSSERYEQYF; clone_size: -; j_call: TRBJ2-7; cdr3_length: 12; d_call: -; v_call: TRBV27
cdr3_nt: TGCGCCAGCAGCTTGGTGGACGGGGGTCAGCCCCAGCATTTT; cdr3_aa: CASSLVDGGQPQHF; clone_size: -; j_call: TRBJ1-5; cdr3_length: 14; d_call: -; v_call: TRBV5-1
cdr3_nt: TGTGCCAGCAGCTTACAGGGCCAAGAGACCCAGTACTTC; cdr3_aa: CASSLQGQETQYF; clone_size: -; j_call: TRBJ2-5; cdr3_length: 13; d_call: -; v_call: TRBV5-4
cdr3_nt: TGTGCCAGCAGGGACAGGTCAGATACGCAGTATTTT; cdr3_aa: CASRDRSDTQYF; clone_size: -; j_call: TRBJ2-3; cdr3_length: 12; d_call: TRBD1; v_call: TRBV6-5
cdr3_nt: TGTGCCAGCAGCTTGGTTGGGGGGAGCACCCACGAGCAGTACTTC; cdr3_aa: CASSLVGGSTHEQYF; clone_size: -; j_call: TRBJ2-7; cdr3_length: 15; d_call: -; v_call: TRBV5-6